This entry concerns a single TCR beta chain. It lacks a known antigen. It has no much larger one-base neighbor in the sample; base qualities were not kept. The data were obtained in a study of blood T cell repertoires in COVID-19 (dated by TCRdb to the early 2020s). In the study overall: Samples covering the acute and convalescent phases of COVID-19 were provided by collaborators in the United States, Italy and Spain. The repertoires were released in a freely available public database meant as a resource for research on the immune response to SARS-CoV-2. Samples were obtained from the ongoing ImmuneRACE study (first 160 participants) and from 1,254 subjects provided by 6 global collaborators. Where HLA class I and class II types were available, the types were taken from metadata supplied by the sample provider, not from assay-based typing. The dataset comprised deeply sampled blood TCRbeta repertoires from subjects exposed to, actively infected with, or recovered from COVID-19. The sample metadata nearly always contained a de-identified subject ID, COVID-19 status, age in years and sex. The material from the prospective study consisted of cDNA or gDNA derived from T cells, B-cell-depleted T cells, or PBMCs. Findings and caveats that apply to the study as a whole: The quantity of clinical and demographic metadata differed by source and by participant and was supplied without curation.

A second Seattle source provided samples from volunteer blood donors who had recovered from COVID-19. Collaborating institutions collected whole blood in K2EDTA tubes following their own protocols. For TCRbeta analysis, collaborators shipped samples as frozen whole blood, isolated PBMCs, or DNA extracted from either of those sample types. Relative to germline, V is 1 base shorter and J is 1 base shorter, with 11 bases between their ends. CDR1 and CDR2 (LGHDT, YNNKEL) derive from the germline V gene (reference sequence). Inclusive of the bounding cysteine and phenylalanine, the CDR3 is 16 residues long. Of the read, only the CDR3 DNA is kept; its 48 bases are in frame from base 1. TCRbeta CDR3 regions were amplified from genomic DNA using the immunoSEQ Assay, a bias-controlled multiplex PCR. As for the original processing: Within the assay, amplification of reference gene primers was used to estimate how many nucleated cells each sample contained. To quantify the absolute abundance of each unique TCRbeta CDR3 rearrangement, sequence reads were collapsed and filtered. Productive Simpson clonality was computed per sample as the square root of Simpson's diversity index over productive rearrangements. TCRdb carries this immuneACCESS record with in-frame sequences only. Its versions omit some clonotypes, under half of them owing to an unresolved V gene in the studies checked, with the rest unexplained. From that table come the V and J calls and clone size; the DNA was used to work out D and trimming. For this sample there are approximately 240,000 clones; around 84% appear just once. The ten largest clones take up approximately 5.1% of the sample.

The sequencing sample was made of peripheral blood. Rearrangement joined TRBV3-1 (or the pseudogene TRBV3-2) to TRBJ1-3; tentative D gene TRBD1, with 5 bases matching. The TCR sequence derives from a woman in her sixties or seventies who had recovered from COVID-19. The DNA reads TGTGCCAGCAGCCAAGGCAGGGACTCTTCTGGAAACACCATATATTTT. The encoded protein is CASSQGRDSSGNTIYF.